This TCR beta chain was captured by sequencing in a study of blood T cells in healthy people across ages. PCR was performed a second time for roughly 7 to 12 cycles using a sample-barcoded 5' primer and a J-beta primer mix. TCRdb re-derived calls from the 5' RACE reads in MiXCR, one entry per CDR3 protein. This sample yields about 940,000 distinct CDR3 sequences, of which around 48% are seen a single time; about an eighth belongs to the top ten. Germline loops: CDR1 MNHEY, CDR2 SMNVEV (reference sequence). V lost 5 bases, J lost 5 bases, and 24 bases lay in between. The CDR3 is 17 residues long. This clonotype was sampled from a man aged 25-45 years in good health. The chain employs TRBV27 and TRBJ1-1, with no clear D. The specimen sequenced was blood. The CDR3 spells CASSPGNRASGVTEAFF. The CDR3 nucleotides are TGTGCCAGCAGTCCCGGGAACAGAGCTTCCGGGGTGACTGAAGCTTTCTTT.